Following are 12 T cell receptor beta chains from one sample sequenced in a study of blood T cell repertoires in COVID-19. TCRdb keeps only in-frame clones here, not all; method: immunoSEQ multiplex PCR. The sample consists of fewer than 250,000 clones, roughly 80% of them appearing once. The sample comprised peripheral blood. The receptors originated from a woman aged 70 to 79 with acute or convalescent COVID-19.

The gene calls are TRBV6-1 and TRBJ1-2; D might be TRBD1 (5 bases). The CDR3 covers 14 residues. Germline V lookup: CDR1 MNHNS, CDR2 SASEGT. V lost 2 bases and J 4 bases, leaving 11 bases between the germline ends. The CDR3, as DNA: TGTGCCAGCAGTGAATGGGGGGAAGGCTATGGCTACACCTTC. Translating gives CASSEWGEGYGYTF.

The rearrangement links TRBV5-1 to TRBJ1-5; D remains unclear. This CDR3 comprises 13 residues. The V gene lost 1 base and the J gene lost 3 bases, with 5 bases spanning the gap. Germline CDR1 reads SGHRS; CDR2 reads YFSETQ. The CDR3 spells CASSLSLNQPQHF. The CDR3, as DNA: TGCGCCAGCAGCTTGTCCCTCAATCAGCCCCAGCATTTT.

A remark on this clone: Sequence at one end of the junction differs from germline and may be a read error. The V call is TRBV2, the J call TRBJ2-5; D is uncertain. Germline V gives CDR1 SNHLY, CDR2 FYNNEI. This CDR3 has 10 amino acids. The CDR3: CASSEETQYF. The CDR3 bases are TGTGCCAGCAGCGAAGAGACCCAGTACTTC.

The gene calls are TRBV28 and TRBJ1-2; D possibly corresponds to TRBD1 (5 bases). Deletions cut 2 bases from V and 1 base from J, with 14 bases between. Germline V lookup: CDR1 MDHEN, CDR2 SYDVKM. This CDR3 is built from 16 residues. CDR3: CASSLIGLQGNYGYTF. For the CDR3, the DNA is TGTGCCAGCAGTTTAATCGGGTTGCAGGGTAACTATGGCTACACCTTC.

The rearrangement uses TRBV28 and TRBJ1-1, with D tentatively TRBD1 (5 bases). From germline, CDR1 is MDHEN and CDR2 SYDVKM. Trimming shortened V by 6 bases and J by 0 bases, and 14 bases separated the two germline ends. The CDR3 consists of 15 residues. Written as DNA, the CDR3 is TGTGCCAGCAGCCCTGGGGGGACGGTGAACACTGAAGCTTTCTTT. It codes for CASSPGGTVNTEAFF.

This chain connects TRBV18 to TRBJ1-3, with 8 bases fitting TRBD1. The CDR3 is 15 residues long. Germline V gene lookup returns CDR1 KGHSH and CDR2 LQKENI. After removal of 2 bases from V and 3 bases from J, the junction contained 3 bases not matched to a gene. The CDR3 region has the DNA TGTGCCAGCTCACCAGGACAGGGTTATGGAAACACCATATATTTT. Translating it yields CASSPGQGYGNTIYF.

This clone has only a few counts. The V call is TRBV9, the J call TRBJ1-1; a weak D match, TRBD1 (5 bases). CDR1 is SGDLS, CDR2 YYNGEE, per germline. The V end was cut by 0 bases, the J end by 5 bases, with 20 bases between. The CDR3 totals 17 residues. The CDR3 DNA reads as TGTGCCAGCAGCGTAGTTGAGGACCCAGGGATACGGACTGAAGCTTTCTTT. As protein: CASSVVEDPGIRTEAFF.

V and J are TRBV18 and TRBJ1-2; the D is unclear. V lost 1 base and J lost 6, with 9 bases in between. CDR1 and CDR2 from the germline V gene are KGHSH and LQKENI. This CDR3 has 13 residues. CDR3: CASSPRRRDGYTF. The CDR3 nucleotides are TGTGCCAGCTCACCACGAAGGAGGGATGGCTACACCTTC.

The CDR3 DNA is TGTGCCAGCTCACGACTAGCGGGGGCGAATGAGCAGTTCTTC. Protein: CASSRLAGANEQFF. The chain joins TRBV19 to TRBJ2-1; TRBD2 matches at 12 bases. V lost 9 bases, J lost 7 bases, and 7 bases stayed unmatched. The CDR3 covers 14 residues. Germline V gene lookup returns CDR1 LNHDA and CDR2 SQIVND (reference sequence). Full variable domain (rest looked up from reference TRBV19 and TRBJ2-1): DGGITQSPKYLFRKEGQNVTLSCEQNLNHDAMYWYRQDPGQGLRLIYYSQIVNDFQKGDIAEGYSVSREKKESFPLTVTSAQKNPTAFYLCASSRLAGANEQFFGPGTRLTVL.

This chain connects TRBV18 to TRBJ2-2; a possible D gene is TRBD1 (5 bases). The CDR3 length is 18 residues. Trimming cost V 0 bases and J 4 bases, with 18 bases left between them. CDR1 and CDR2 from the germline V gene are KGHSH and LQKENI. The CDR3 sequence is CASSPPAVGAVFTGELFF. The CDR3 DNA is TGTGCCAGCTCACCACCGGCCGTAGGGGCCGTCTTCACCGGGGAGCTGTTTTTT.

This rearrangement joins TRBV30 to TRBJ2-1, with D possibly TRBD2 on 5 matching bases. Trimming shortened V by 0 bases and J by 6 bases, and 15 bases separated the two germline ends. There are 15 residues in the CDR3. CDR1 GTSNPN and CDR2 SVGIG come from the germline V gene (reference sequence). The CDR3 DNA is TGTGCCTGGAGTGTAATACAGAGCGCGGGCAATGAGCAGTTCTTC. Residues: CAWSVIQSAGNEQFF.

The chain links TRBV27 to TRBJ2-3; D may be TRBD1 (6 bases). The germline V and J ends were trimmed by 6 bases and 5 bases, with 15 bases remaining between them. The CDR3 totals 14 residues. Germline assignment: CDR1 MNHEY and CDR2 SMNVEV (reference sequence). CDR3 loop: CASSRVGTQDTQYF. CDR3 DNA: TGTGCCAGCAGCCGCGTAGGGACACAAGATACGCAGTATTTT.